The text below deals with one T cell receptor (beta chain). What it recognizes is unknown. The CDR3 sequence is 12 residues long. The trim removed 4 bases at V and 10 bases at J, leaving 4 bases unmatched. Looked up from germline, CDR1 is SGHVS and CDR2 is FQNEAQ. The data were obtained in a study of chemoradiotherapy in HPV16-positive cancers. Overall study context: Candidate HPV-specific T-cell clones and common TCR motifs came from functional assays in two HPV16-positive patients.

Study-level points and caveats: Functional assays defining HPV-specific T cells used only two HPV16-positive patients. Candidate HPV-specific clones and E7-related TCR motifs grew in tumor during treatment.

Here immunoSEQ multiplex PCR was the method, and the copy in TCRdb shows in-frame clones only, minus some. The sample includes 20,000 to 25,000 clones, around nine tenths of them seen just once. The chain recombines TRBV7-8 with TRBJ1-1; 9 nucleotides line up with TRBD1. The sample consisted of blood, taken from a patient who underwent chemoradiotherapy. The origin of this receptor is a human donor with HPV-associated anogenital cancer. This chain's CDR3 is CASSSGTGLAFF. The CDR3 DNA reads as TGTGCCAGCAGCTCCGGGACAGGGCTAGCTTTCTTT.